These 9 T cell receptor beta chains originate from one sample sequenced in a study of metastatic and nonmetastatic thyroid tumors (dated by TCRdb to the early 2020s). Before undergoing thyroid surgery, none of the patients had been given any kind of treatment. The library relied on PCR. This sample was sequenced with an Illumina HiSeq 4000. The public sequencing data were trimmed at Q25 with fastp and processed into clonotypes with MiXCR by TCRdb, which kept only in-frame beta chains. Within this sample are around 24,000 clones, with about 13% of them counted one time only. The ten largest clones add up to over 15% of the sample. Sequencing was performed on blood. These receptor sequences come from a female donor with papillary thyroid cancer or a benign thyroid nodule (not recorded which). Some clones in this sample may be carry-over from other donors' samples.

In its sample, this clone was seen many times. CDR3 nucleotide sequence: TGTGCCAGTAGCGCCGGGGGGACAGGGGGAGCGAAAGGCTACACCTTC. Its translation is CASSAGGTGGAKGYTF. The chain employs TRBV19 and TRBJ1-2, with 11 bases that match TRBD1. Germline V CDR1 and CDR2: LNHDA, SQIVND (reference sequence). V was clipped by 6 bases and J by 8 bases; unmatched bases: 14. The CDR3 has 16 residues.

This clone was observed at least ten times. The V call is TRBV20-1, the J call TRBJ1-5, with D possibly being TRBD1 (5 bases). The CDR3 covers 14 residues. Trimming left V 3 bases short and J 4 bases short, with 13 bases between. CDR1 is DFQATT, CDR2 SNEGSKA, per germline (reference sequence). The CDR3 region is CSASPSGRNQPQHF. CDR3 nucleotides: TGCAGTGCTAGTCCGTCGGGGCGGAATCAGCCCCAGCATTTT.

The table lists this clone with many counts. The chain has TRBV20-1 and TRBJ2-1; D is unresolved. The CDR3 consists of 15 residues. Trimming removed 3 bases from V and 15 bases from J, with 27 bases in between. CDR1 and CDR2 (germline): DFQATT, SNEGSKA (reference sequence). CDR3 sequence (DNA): TGCAGTGCTAGGGCACATTACACGGACGGATCCGGATTGTTCTTC. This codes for CSARAHYTDGSGLFF.

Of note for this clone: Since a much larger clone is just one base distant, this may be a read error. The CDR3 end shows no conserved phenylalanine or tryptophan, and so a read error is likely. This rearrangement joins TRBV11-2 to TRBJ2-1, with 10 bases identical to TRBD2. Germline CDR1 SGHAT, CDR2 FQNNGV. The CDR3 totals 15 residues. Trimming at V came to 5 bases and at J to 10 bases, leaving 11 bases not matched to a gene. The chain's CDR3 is CASSQGLAGEDEQFV. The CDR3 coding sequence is TGTGCCAGCAGCCAGGGGCTAGCGGGGGAGGACGAGCAGTTCGTC.

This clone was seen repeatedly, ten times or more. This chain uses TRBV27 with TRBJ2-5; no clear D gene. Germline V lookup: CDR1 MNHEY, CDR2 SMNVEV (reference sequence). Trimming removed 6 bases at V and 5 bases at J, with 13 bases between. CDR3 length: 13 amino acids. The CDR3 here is CASSPRGRETQYF. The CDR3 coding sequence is TGTGCCAGCAGCCCTAGAGGTCGGGAGACCCAGTACTTC.

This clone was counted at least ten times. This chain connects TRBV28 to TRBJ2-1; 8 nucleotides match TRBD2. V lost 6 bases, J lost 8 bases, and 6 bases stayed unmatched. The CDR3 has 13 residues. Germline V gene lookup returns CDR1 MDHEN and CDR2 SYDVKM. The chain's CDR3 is CASSRLATHEQFF. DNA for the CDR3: TGTGCCAGCAGCCGACTAGCGACCCATGAGCAGTTCTTC.

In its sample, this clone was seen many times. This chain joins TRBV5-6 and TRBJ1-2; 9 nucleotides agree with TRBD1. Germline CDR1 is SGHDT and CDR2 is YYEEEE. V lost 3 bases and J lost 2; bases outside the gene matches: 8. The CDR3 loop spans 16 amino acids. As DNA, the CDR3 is TGTGCCAGCAGCTATTATCTCACAGGGGGCAACTATGGCTACACCTTC. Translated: CASSYYLTGGNYGYTF.

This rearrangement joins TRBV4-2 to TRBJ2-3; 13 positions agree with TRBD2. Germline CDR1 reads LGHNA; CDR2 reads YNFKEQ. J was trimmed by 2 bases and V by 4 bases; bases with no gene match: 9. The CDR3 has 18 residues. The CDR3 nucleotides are TGTGCCAGCAGCCCGCTGGGACTAGCGGGAAAGAACACAGATACGCAGTATTTT. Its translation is CASSPLGLAGKNTDTQYF.

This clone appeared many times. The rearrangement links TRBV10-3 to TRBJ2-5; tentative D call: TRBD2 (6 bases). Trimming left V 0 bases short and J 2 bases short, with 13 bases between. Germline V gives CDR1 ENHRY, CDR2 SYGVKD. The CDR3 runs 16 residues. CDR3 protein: CAISESVGSGQETQYF. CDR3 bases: TGTGCCATCAGTGAGTCAGTGGGTAGCGGACAAGAGACCCAGTACTTC.